This T cell receptor (beta chain) was captured in a study of early T cells in non-severe SARS-CoV-2 infection. Whole-study context: Unsorted whole blood bulk RNA was sequenced, with unpaired chains.

There are a few counts of this clonotype. MiXCR, run by TCRdb on the 5' RACE reads, gives a single entry per CDR3 protein. Among 25,000 or so distinct CDR3 sequences listed, around 6% were seen once. V was trimmed by 4 bases and J by 4 bases, leaving 17 bases between them. CDR3 size: 16 residues. CDR1 is SQVTM, CDR2 ANQGSEA, per germline. This receptor was identified in an adult who was a healthcare worker with PCR-confirmed SARS-CoV-2 infection or an uninfected control (not recorded which). The sequencing input was whole blood. The chain combines TRBV29-1 with TRBJ2-6; D perhaps matches TRBD1 (5 bases). The DNA of the CDR3 is TGCAGCGTTGCAGCCTCCAGGGTCGCAGGGGCCAACGTCCTGACTTTC. As protein: CSVAASRVAGANVLTF.